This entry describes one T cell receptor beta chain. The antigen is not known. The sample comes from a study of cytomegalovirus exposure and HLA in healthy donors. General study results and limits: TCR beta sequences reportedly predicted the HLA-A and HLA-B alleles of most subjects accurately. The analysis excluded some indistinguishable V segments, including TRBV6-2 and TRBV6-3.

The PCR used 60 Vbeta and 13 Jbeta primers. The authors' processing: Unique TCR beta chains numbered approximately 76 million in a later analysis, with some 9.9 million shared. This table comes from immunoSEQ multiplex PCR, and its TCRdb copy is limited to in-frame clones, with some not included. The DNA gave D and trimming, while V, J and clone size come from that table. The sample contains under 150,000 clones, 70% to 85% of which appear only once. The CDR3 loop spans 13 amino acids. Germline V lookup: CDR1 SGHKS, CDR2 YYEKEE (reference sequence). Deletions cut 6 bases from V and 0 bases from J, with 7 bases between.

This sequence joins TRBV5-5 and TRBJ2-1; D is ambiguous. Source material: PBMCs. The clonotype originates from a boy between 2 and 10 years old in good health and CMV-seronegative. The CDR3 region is CASTESSYNEQFF. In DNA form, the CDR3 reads TGTGCCAGCACGGAGAGCTCCTACAATGAGCAGTTCTTC.